This TCR beta chain was obtained from a study of CD8+ T cells in alopecia areata. Reverse transcribed after extraction, RNA yielded cDNA as the sequencing template. The protocol was immunoSEQ multiplex PCR, while the TCRdb copy is restricted to in-frame clones and leaves out a portion. The sample contains roughly 120,000 clones, 56% of which appear only once. The sample holds a few counts of this clone. The treatment here: oral pan-JAK inhibitor, 5-10 mg twice daily. Peripheral blood samples and lesional scalp punch biopsies were obtained from alopecia areata patients. V gave up 3 bases and J gave up 5 bases, with 16 bases separating them. The CDR3 runs 15 residues. Germline CDR1 and CDR2: SGHTA and FQGNSA.

The sample consisted of CD4+ T cells sorted from blood, taken at week 24, from a patient treated with tofacitinib. This clonotype was sampled from a human donor with alopecia areata. The chain employs TRBV7-2 and TRBJ2-5, with D possibly being TRBD2 (7 bases). DNA for the CDR3: TGTGCCAGCAGCTTGGGGGGGCAAAAGGGTGAGACCCAGTACTTC. Encoded protein: CASSLGGQKGETQYF.